This TCR beta chain was sequenced in a study of T cell repertoires in cytomegalovirus infection. About the research overall: Matching HLA type and CMV infection were both indicated by public TCR beta signatures.

Study results and limitations: Clonotype analysis showed dominance of the ex vivo response by HLA-C-restricted CMV-specific TCR beta clonotypes.

MiXCR, run by TCRdb on the reads, gives a single entry per CDR3 protein. The data show about 300,000 distinct CDR3 sequences, about 23% seen once. V shed 4 bases and J shed 5 bases, with 15 bases lying between them. Germline CDR1 and CDR2: SQVTM and ANQGSEA. The CDR3 loop spans 13 amino acids. With regard to this clonotype: No antigen is known for it.

The V gene is TRBV29-1, the J gene TRBJ2-7; tentative D call: TRBD1 (5 bases). Material: PBMCs. The TCR was taken from a human donor in good health (CMV status not recorded). Some clones in this sample may be carry-over from other donors' samples. In nucleotides, the CDR3 is TGCAGCGTTGTTGGGCAGGGTAACCACGAGCAGTACTTC. This translates into CSVVGQGNHEQYF.